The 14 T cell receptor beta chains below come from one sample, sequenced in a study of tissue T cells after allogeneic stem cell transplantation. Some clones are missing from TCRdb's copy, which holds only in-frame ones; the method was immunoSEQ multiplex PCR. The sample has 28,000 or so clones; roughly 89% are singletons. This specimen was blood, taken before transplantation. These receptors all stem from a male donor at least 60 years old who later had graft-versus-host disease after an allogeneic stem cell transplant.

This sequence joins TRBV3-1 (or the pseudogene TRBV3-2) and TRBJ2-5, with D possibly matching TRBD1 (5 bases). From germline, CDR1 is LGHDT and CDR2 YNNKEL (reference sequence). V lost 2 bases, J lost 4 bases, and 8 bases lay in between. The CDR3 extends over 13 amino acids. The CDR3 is CASSQQGGETQYF. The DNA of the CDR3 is TGTGCCAGCAGCCAACAGGGCGGAGAGACCCAGTACTTC.

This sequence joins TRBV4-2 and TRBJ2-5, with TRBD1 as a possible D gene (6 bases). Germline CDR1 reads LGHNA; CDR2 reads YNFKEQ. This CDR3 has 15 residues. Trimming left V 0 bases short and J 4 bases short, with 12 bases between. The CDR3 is CASSQDRGKRETQYF. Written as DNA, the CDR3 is TGTGCCAGCAGCCAAGATAGGGGGAAGAGAGAGACCCAGTACTTC.

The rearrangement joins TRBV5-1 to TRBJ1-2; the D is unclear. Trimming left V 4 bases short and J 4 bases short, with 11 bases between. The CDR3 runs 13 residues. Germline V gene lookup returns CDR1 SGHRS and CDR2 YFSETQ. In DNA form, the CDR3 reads TGCGCCAGCAGCCCACCCTCAAGCTATGGCTACACCTTC. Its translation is CASSPPSSYGYTF.

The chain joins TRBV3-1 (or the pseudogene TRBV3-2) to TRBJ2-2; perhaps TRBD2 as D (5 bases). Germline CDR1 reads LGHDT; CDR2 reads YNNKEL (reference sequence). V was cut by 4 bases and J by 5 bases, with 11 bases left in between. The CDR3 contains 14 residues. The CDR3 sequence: CASSPDGGTGELFF. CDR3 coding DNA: TGTGCCAGCAGCCCGGACGGCGGGACCGGGGAGCTGTTTTTT.

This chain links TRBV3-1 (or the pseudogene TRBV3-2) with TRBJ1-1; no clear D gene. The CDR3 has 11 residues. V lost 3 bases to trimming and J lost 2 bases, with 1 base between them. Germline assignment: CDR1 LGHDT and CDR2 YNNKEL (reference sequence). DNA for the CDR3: TGTGCCAGCAGCCACAACACTGAAGCTTTCTTT. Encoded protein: CASSHNTEAFF.

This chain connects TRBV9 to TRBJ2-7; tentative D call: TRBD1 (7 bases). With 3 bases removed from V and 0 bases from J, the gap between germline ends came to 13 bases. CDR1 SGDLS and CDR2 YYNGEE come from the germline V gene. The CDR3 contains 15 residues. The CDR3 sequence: CASSGGTANSYEQYF. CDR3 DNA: TGTGCCAGCAGCGGCGGGACAGCAAACTCCTACGAGCAGTACTTC.

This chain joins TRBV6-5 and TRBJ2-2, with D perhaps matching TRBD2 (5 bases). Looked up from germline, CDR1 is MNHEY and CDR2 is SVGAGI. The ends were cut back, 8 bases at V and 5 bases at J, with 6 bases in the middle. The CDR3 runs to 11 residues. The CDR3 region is CASRRTGELFF. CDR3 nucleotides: TGTGCCAGCCGGAGGACCGGGGAGCTGTTTTTT.

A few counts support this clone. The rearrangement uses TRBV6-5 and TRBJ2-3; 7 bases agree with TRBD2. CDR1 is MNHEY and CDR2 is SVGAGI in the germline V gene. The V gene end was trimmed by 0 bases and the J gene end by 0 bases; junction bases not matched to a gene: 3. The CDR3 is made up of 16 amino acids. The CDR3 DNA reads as TGTGCCAGCAGTTACTCGACGCGGGGGAGCACAGATACGCAGTATTTT. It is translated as CASSYSTRGSTDTQYF.

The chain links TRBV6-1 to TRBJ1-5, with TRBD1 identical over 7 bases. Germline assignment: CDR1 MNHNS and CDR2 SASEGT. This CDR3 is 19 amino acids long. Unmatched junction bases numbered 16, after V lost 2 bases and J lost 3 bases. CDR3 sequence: CASSERNRDSLKSNQPQHF. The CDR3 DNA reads TGTGCCAGCAGTGAACGGAACCGGGACAGTCTCAAATCCAATCAGCCCCAGCATTTT.

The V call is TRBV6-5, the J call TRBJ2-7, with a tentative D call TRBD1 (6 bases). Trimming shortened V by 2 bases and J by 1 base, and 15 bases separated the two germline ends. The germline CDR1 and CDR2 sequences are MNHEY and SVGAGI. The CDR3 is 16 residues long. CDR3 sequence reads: CASSYGRAGASYEQYF. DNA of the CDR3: TGTGCCAGCAGTTACGGTAGGGCAGGGGCGTCCTACGAGCAGTACTTC.

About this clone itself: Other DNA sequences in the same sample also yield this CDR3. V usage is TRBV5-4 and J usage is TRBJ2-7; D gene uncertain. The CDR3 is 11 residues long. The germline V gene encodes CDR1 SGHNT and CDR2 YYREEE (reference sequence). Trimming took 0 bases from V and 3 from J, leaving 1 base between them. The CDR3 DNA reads TGTGCCAGCAGCTTGGACTACGAGCAGTACTTC. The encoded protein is CASSLDYEQYF.

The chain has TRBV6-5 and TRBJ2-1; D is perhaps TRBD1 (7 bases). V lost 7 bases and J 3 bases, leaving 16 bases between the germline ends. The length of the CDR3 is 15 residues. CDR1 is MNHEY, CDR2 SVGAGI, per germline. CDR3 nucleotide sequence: TGTGCCAGCAAAGGGGGCGGGGAAATCTACAATGAGCAGTTCTTC. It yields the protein CASKGGGEIYNEQFF.

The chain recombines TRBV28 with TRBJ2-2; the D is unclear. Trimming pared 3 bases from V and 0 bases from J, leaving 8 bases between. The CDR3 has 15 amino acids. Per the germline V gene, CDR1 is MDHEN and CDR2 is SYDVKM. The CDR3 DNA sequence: TGTGCCAGCAGTTTGGTCCCGGCGAACACCGGGGAGCTGTTTTTT. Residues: CASSLVPANTGELFF. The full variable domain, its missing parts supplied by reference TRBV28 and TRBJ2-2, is DVKVTQSSRYLVKRTGEKVFLECVQDMDHENMFWYRQDPGLGLRLIYFSYDVKMKEKGDIPEGYSVSREKKERFSLILESASTNQTSMYLCASSLVPANTGELFFGEGSRLTVL.

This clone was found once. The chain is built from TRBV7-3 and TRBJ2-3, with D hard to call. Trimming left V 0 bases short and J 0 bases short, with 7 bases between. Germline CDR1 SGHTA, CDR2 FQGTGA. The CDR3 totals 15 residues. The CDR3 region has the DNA TGTGCCAGCAGCTTAACATCCCCCAGCACAGATACGCAGTATTTT. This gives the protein CASSLTSPSTDTQYF.